These 2 T cell receptor beta chains came from one sample sequenced in a study of T cell responses to AZD1222 COVID-19 vaccine. Profiling relied on immunoSEQ multiplex PCR, and the TCRdb table lists in-frame clones only, not all of them. The data hold about 110,000 clones, with more than 75% observed a single time. This material consisted of peripheral blood, taken on day 0 of AZD1222 vaccination. The receptors were sampled from an adult in good health.

The CDR3 sequence is CASSLTGGVSYNEQFF. Here the CDR3 DNA reads TGTGCCAGCAGCCTGACGGGCGGGGTCTCCTACAATGAGCAGTTCTTC. The chain is built from TRBV5-6 and TRBJ2-1; possible D gene TRBD2, 6 bases. V was pared by 4 bases and J by 0 bases, with 14 bases between. Germline values: CDR1 SGHDT, CDR2 YYEEEE. The length of the CDR3 is 16 residues.

The rearrangement uses TRBV2 and TRBJ1-1; weak D call: TRBD1 (5 bases). CDR1 is SNHLY, CDR2 FYNNEI, per germline. There are 15 residues in the CDR3. The ends were cut back, 2 bases at V and 6 bases at J, with 16 bases in the middle. The CDR3 loop reads CASSEQGRRFAEAFF. In DNA, the CDR3 is TGTGCCAGCAGTGAACAGGGTAGGAGATTCGCTGAAGCTTTCTTT.